This T cell receptor beta chain was sequenced for a study of neurological immune-mediated disorders. This clonotype was observed at least ten times. This CDR3 comprises 13 residues. CDR1 and CDR2 (germline): SGHRS, YFSETQ. V shed 6 bases and J 8 bases; nucleotides not matched to a gene: 7. The cDNA was generated through 5'RACE incorporating 10-nucleotide random UMIs. One entry per CDR3 protein results from TCRdb running MiXCR on the 5' RACE reads. The table records around 61,000 distinct CDR3 sequences, more than 4.5% of them present only once. This rearrangement joins TRBV5-1 to TRBJ2-1; TRBD2 matches 8 bases. The TCR sequence derives from a human donor with multiple sclerosis. The donor label of this sample is uncertain. The material sequenced was PBMCs. The CDR3 here is CASTGLAGDEQFF. CDR3 nucleotides: TGCGCCAGCACCGGACTAGCTGGTGATGAGCAGTTCTTC.